This TCR beta chain derives from a study of blood T cell repertoires in COVID-19. In the study overall: Sample material is recorded as cDNA or gDNA derived from T cells, B-cell-depleted T cells, or PBMCs.

The germline CDR1 and CDR2 sequences are SGHAT and FQNNGV. This CDR3 spans 15 amino acids. The ends were cut back, 6 bases at V and 5 bases at J, with 19 bases in the middle. Only in-frame clones appear in the TCRdb table, and some are missing; sequencing was by immunoSEQ multiplex PCR. The sample yields 120,000 or so clones, more than 90% seen once. The specimen was peripheral blood. This TCR came from a man aged 45-65 years with active COVID-19. V usage is TRBV11-2 and J usage is TRBJ1-1; possible D gene TRBD1, 6 bases. CDR3 DNA sequence: TGTGCCAGCAGTATCATACAGGGCGGGCATACTGAAGCTTTCTTT. Translating it yields CASSIIQGGHTEAFF. Full variable domain (rest looked up from reference TRBV11-2 and TRBJ1-1): EAGVAQSPRYKIIEKRQSVAFWCNPISGHATLYWYQQILGQGPKLLIQFQNNGVVDDSQLPKDRFSAERLKGVDSTLKIQPAKLEDSAVYLCASSIIQGGHTEAFFGQGTRLTVV.